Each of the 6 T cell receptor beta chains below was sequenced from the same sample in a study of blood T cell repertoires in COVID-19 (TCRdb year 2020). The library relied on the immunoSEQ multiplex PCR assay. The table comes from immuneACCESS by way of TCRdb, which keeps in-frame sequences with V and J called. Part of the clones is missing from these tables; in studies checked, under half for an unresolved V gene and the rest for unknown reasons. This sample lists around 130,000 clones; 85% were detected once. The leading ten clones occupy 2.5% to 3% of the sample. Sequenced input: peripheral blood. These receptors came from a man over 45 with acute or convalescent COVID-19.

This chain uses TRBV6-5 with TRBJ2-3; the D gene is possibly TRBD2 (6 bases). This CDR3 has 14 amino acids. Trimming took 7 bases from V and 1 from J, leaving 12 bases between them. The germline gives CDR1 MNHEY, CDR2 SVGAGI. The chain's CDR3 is CASTLSGGTDTQYF. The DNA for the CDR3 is TGTGCCAGCACCCTATCGGGGGGCACAGATACGCAGTATTTT.

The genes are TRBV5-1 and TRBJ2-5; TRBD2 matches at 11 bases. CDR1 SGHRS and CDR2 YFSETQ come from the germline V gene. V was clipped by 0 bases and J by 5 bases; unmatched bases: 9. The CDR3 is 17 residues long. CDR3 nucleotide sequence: TGCGCCAGCAGCTTGGCTCTAGCGGGAGGTAGTCAGGAGACCCAGTACTTC. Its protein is CASSLALAGGSQETQYF.

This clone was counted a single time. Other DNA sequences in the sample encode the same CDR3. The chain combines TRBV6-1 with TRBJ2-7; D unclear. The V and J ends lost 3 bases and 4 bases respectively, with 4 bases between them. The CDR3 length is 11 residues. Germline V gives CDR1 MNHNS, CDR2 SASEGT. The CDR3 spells CASSDYYEQYF. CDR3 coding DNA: TGTGCCAGCAGTGATTATTACGAGCAGTACTTC.

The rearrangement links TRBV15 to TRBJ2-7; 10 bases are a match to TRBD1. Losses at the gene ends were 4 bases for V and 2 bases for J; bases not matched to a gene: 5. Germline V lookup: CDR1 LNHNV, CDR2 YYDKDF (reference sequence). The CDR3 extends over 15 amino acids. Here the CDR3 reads CATSKDRGQAYEQYF. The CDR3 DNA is TGTGCCACCAGCAAAGACAGGGGGCAGGCCTACGAGCAGTACTTC.

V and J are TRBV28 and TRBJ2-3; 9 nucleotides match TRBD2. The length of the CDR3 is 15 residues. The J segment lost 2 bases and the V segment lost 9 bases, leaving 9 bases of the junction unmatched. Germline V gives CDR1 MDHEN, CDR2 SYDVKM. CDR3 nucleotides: TGTGCCAGTAGGATAGCGGGAGCGGACACAGATACGCAGTATTTT. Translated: CASRIAGADTDTQYF.

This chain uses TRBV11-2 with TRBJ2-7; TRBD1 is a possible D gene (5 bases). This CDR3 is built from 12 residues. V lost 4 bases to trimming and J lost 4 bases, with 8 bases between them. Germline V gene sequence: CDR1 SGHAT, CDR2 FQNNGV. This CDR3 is CASSYQGYEQYF. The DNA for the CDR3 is TGTGCCAGCAGCTACCAGGGTTACGAGCAGTACTTC.